One T cell receptor (beta chain) is described in this entry. Authors' analysis steps: Estimation of nucleated cell counts was performed using reference gene primer amplification. Repertoires were generated with immunoSEQ multiplex PCR, while TCRdb's copy carries only in-frame clones and drops some. For V, J and clone size, that table is used; D and trimming come from the DNA. The sample holds around 240,000 clones, roughly 81% seen once. This entry is derived from a study of blood T cell repertoires in COVID-19. Study-wide background: COVID-19 samples, acute and convalescent, were from the United States, Italy and Spain. From T cells, B-cell-depleted T cells, or PBMCs came the material, which was cDNA or gDNA.

J gave up 4 bases and V 3 bases, and 4 bases lay outside the gene matches. Germline V gene data show CDR1 as DFQATT and CDR2 as SNEGSKA (reference sequence). The CDR3 is made up of 13 amino acids. Sequencing used peripheral blood. This clonotype was obtained from a man aged 35-49 years with acute or convalescent COVID-19. V is TRBV20-1 and J is TRBJ1-1; 8 positions match TRBD1. This CDR3 reads CSASRQGFTEAFF. CDR3 bases: TGCAGTGCTAGTAGACAGGGGTTCACTGAAGCTTTCTTT.